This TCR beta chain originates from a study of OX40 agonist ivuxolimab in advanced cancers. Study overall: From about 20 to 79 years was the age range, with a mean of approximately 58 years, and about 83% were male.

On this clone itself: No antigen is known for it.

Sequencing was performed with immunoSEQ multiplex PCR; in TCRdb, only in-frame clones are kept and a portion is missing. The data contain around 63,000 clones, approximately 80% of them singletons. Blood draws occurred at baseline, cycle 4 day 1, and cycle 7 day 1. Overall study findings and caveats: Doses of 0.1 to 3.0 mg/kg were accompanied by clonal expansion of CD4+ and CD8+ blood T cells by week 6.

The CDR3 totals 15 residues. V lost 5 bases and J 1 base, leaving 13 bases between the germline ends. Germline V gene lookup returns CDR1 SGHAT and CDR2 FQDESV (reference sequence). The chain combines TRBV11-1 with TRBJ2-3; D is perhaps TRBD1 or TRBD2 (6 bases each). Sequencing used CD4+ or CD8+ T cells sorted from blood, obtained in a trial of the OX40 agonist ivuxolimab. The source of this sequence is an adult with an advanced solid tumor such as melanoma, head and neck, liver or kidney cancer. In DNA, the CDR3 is TGTGCCAGCAGCCCCCTGAGGGGGGGCACAGATACGCAGTATTTT. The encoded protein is CASSPLRGGTDTQYF.